A selection of T cell receptor beta chains follows, all from one sample in a study of blood T cell repertoires in COVID-19. Clones were read by immunoSEQ multiplex PCR, and TCRdb kept only the in-frame ones, dropping some. Counted here are a few hundred thousand clones, nearly 90% occurring once; the ten biggest clones make up 2% to 2.5%. Sequenced material: peripheral blood. These receptors all stem from an older woman with COVID-19, enrolled during active disease. CDR3s include the opening cysteine and the closing phenylalanine or tryptophan. D genes are given only for firm matches. Some rows mark clone size as missing; the rest say once, few, many or name a class of expanded clone.

TRBD2	TRBJ2-7	TRBV7-2	NA	CASSPGTSFNEQYF	TGTGCCAGCAGCCCTGGGACTAGCTTCAACGAGCAGTACTTC
NA	TRBJ1-1	TRBV6-5	NA	CASSPPGGTEAFF	TGTGCCAGCAGTCCGCCCGGGGGCACTGAAGCTTTCTTT
TRBD2	TRBJ2-3	TRBV10-3	NA	CAISESRAGGPSTDTQYF	TGTGCCATCAGTGAGTCTCGAGCGGGGGGGCCCAGCACAGATACGCAGTATTTT
TRBD2	TRBJ2-7	TRBV7-9	NA	CASSSWGLAVKEQYF	TGTGCCAGCAGCTCATGGGGACTAGCGGTTAAGGAGCAGTACTTC
TRBD2	TRBJ2-3	TRBV7-8	NA	CASSRDYTDTQYF	TGTGCCAGCAGCCGGGACTACACAGATACGCAGTATTTT
TRBD2	TRBJ2-2	TRBV9	NA	CASSETIGLAPTGELFF	TGTGCCAGCAGCGAAACCATCGGACTAGCTCCCACCGGGGAGCTGTTTTTT
NA	TRBJ1-5	TRBV11-2	NA	CASSLLGAGEPNQPQHF	TGTGCCAGCAGCTTACTCGGAGCAGGGGAGCCCAATCAGCCCCAGCATTTT
TRBD2	TRBJ2-1	TRBV4-3	NA	CASSQARLAGGLSYNEQFF	TGCGCCAGCAGCCAAGCCCGGCTAGCGGGGGGTCTCTCCTACAATGAGCAGTTCTTC
NA	TRBJ2-2	TRBV5-8	NA	CASSLFSGTGELFF	TGTGCCAGCAGCTTGTTCTCAGGGACCGGGGAGCTGTTTTTT
TRBD2	TRBJ2-7	TRBV28	NA	CASGGTGGSYEQYF	TGTGCCAGCGGGGGTACGGGGGGCTCCTACGAGCAGTACTTC
TRBD2	TRBJ2-1	TRBV2	NA	CASSPLAGASYNEQFF	TGTGCCAGCAGTCCCCTAGCGGGGGCCTCGTACAATGAGCAGTTCTTC
NA	TRBJ1-2	TRBV5-4	NA	CASSFQGGYGYTF	TGTGCCAGCAGCTTCCAGGGAGGCTATGGCTACACCTTC
TRBD1	TRBJ1-1	TRBV19	NA	CASSVPTGPNTEAFF	TGTGCCAGTAGTGTCCCGACAGGGCCGAACACTGAAGCTTTCTTT
NA	TRBJ1-3	TRBV7-8	NA	CASSLELGEAGNTIYF	TGTGCCAGCAGCTTAGAGTTAGGAGAAGCTGGAAACACCATATATTTT
NA	TRBJ2-2	TRBV4-2	NA	CASSQDSTNTGELFF	TGTGCCAGCAGCCAAGACAGTACGAACACCGGGGAGCTGTTTTTT
TRBD1	TRBJ1-5	TRBV30	NA	CAWTHSGGGYNQPQHF	TGTGCCTGGACCCACTCAGGGGGTGGTTACAATCAGCCCCAGCATTTT
TRBD1	TRBJ1-1	TRBV5-6	NA	CASSPPGGFMNTEAFF	TGTGCCAGCAGCCCACCAGGGGGCTTTATGAACACTGAAGCTTTCTTT
NA	TRBJ1-1	TRBV11-2	NA	CASSFEGMYTEAFF	TGTGCCAGCAGCTTTGAGGGTATGTACACTGAAGCTTTCTTT
NA	TRBJ1-4	TRBV10-1	once	CASSGRGTNEKLFF	TGCGCCAGCAGTGGTAGGGGAACTAATGAAAAACTGTTTTTT
NA	TRBJ2-3	TRBV19	NA	CASSQGPATDTQYF	TGTGCCAGTAGCCAGGGCCCAGCCACAGATACGCAGTATTTT
TRBD1	TRBJ1-1	TRBV5-6	NA	CASSSITGDTEAFF	TGTGCCAGCAGCTCGATTACAGGGGACACTGAAGCTTTCTTT
NA	TRBJ1-3	TRBV7-2	few	CASSLVEANSGNTIYF	TGTGCCAGCAGCTTAGTGGAGGCTAACTCTGGAAACACCATATATTTT
NA	TRBJ1-1	TRBV6-5	NA	CASRPTQGLGTEAFF	TGTGCCAGCAGGCCCACACAGGGTCTGGGCACTGAAGCTTTCTTT
TRBD1	TRBJ1-6	TRBV7-2	NA	CASSLGQGSSPLHF	TGTGCCAGCAGCTTGGGACAGGGGTCTTCACCCCTCCACTTT
NA	TRBJ1-1	TRBV19	NA	CASTLTGTEAFF	TGTGCCAGTACTCTGACAGGAACTGAAGCTTTCTTT
NA	TRBJ2-5	TRBV2	NA	CASGGPVGTQYF	TGTGCCAGCGGGGGCCCGGTGGGAACCCAGTACTTC
TRBD2	TRBJ2-2	TRBV15	NA	CATSRELAGGPGELFF	TGTGCCACCAGCAGAGAGTTAGCGGGGGGGCCCGGGGAGCTGTTTTTT
NA	TRBJ1-1	TRBV27	NA	CASNGGALNTEAFF	TGTGCCAGCAATGGAGGGGCTTTGAACACTGAAGCTTTCTTT
TRBD1	TRBJ2-2	TRBV2	NA	CASTGTANTGELFF	TGTGCCAGCACCGGGACAGCGAACACCGGGGAGCTGTTTTTT
TRBD2	TRBJ2-1	TRBV7-9	NA	CASSLVLWVAGSSYNEQFF	TGTGCCAGCAGCTTAGTACTTTGGGTAGCGGGGAGCTCCTACAATGAGCAGTTCTTC
NA	TRBJ1-6	TRBV27	NA	CASSLEADNSPLHF	TGTGCCAGCAGTTTAGAGGCAGATAATTCACCCCTCCACTTT
TRBD1	TRBJ1-6	TRBV2	NA	CASSEPPFMDREIDNSPLHF	TGTGCCAGCAGTGAACCGCCGTTTATGGACAGGGAAATTGATAATTCACCCCTCCACTTT
TRBD1	TRBJ1-5	TRBV2	NA	CASSQGQGNQPQHF	TGTGCCAGCAGTCAGGGACAGGGGAATCAGCCCCAGCATTTT
NA	TRBJ2-7	TRBV4-3	NA	CASSQGVASYEQYF	TGCGCCAGCAGCCAAGGTGTGGCATCGTACGAGCAGTACTTC
NA	TRBJ2-5	TRBV5-1	NA	CASSSDPGQGQETQYF	TGCGCCAGCAGTTCCGACCCGGGACAAGGGCAAGAGACCCAGTACTTC
TRBD1	TRBJ1-5	TRBV19	NA	CATGGQGERLHSNQPQHF	TGTGCCACTGGGGGACAGGGGGAACGATTACATAGCAATCAGCCCCAGCATTTT
TRBD1	TRBJ1-6	TRBV6-5	NA	CASSQDRVYNSPLHF	TGTGCCAGCAGCCAGGACAGGGTCTATAATTCACCCCTCCACTTT
NA	TRBJ2-3	TRBV18	NA	CASSPQRMLTDTQYF	TGTGCCAGCTCACCACAGAGGATGCTCACAGATACGCAGTATTTT
TRBD1	TRBJ2-6	TRBV27	NA	CASSTTKGQGGFPGANVLTF	TGTGCCAGCAGTACGACGAAGGGACAGGGTGGGTTTCCTGGGGCCAACGTCCTGACTTTC
NA	TRBJ1-5	TRBV7-9	few	CASSLYGNSNQPQHF	TGTGCCAGCAGCTTATACGGGAATAGCAATCAGCCCCAGCATTTT
NA	TRBJ2-1	TRBV7-7	NA	CASSPLSRLHEQFF	TGTGCTAGCAGCCCACTTTCGCGTCTGCATGAGCAGTTCTTC
TRBD2	TRBJ2-7	TRBV7-2	NA	CASSTREGPYEQYF	TGTGCCAGCAGCACCCGGGAGGGACCCTACGAGCAGTACTTC
TRBD2	TRBJ2-3	TRBV7-6	NA	CASSLNPSGGAVDTQYF	TGTGCCAGCAGCTTAAATCCTAGCGGGGGGGCCGTAGATACGCAGTATTTT
TRBD1	TRBJ1-5	TRBV3-1/TRBV3-2	once	CASSQEEEDRNNSNQPQHF	TGTGCCAGCAGCCAAGAAGAGGAGGACAGGAATAATAGCAATCAGCCCCAGCATTTT
NA	TRBJ1-6	TRBV5-4	NA	CASSLGGGRKNSPLHF	TGTGCCAGCAGCTTGGGAGGAGGACGGAAAAATTCACCCCTCCACTTT
NA	TRBJ1-5	TRBV30	NA	CAWSGGGNSNQPQHF	TGTGCCTGGAGCGGGGGGGGGAATAGCAATCAGCCCCAGCATTTT
TRBD1	TRBJ1-1	TRBV7-9	NA	CASSLSGQGDLAFF	TGTGCCAGCAGCTTAAGTGGACAGGGCGATCTGGCTTTCTTT
TRBD1	TRBJ2-1	TRBV18	NA	CASSLRQGSADEQFF	TGTGCCAGCTCACTCCGACAGGGCAGCGCAGATGAGCAGTTCTTC
TRBD1	TRBJ1-6	TRBV6-5	NA	CASRPTGTGSSPLHF	TGTGCCAGCAGGCCAACCGGGACAGGAAGCTCACCCCTCCACTTT
TRBD1	TRBJ1-5	TRBV6-5	NA	CASSPRTGRNQPQHF	TGTGCCAGCAGCCCGAGGACAGGGCGGAATCAGCCCCAGCATTTT
NA	TRBJ1-1	TRBV19	NA	CASVSGISEAFF	TGTGCCAGTGTCTCAGGGATCTCTGAAGCTTTCTTT
NA	TRBJ1-5	TRBV7-2	NA	CASSFYGQPQHF	TGTGCCAGCAGCTTCTATGGTCAGCCCCAGCATTTT
NA	TRBJ2-7	TRBV20-1	NA	CSALDSYEQYF	TGCAGTGCGCTTGACAGTTACGAGCAGTACTTC
TRBD1	TRBJ1-1	TRBV5-1	NA	CASSKGQPVPEAFF	TGCGCCAGCAGCAAGGGACAGCCGGTACCTGAAGCTTTCTTT
NA	TRBJ2-2	TRBV7-8	NA	CASSLGVKTTGELFF	TGTGCCAGCAGCTTAGGAGTGAAAACCACCGGGGAGCTGTTTTTT
TRBD1	TRBJ1-2	TRBV19	NA	CASSKGQGASYGYTF	TGTGCCAGTAGTAAGGGACAGGGGGCAAGCTATGGCTACACCTTC
NA	TRBJ1-6	TRBV7-9	NA	CASSWSGEARNNPPLHF	TGTGCCAGCAGCTGGTCGGGGGAGGCCCGAAATAATCCCCCCCTCCACTTT